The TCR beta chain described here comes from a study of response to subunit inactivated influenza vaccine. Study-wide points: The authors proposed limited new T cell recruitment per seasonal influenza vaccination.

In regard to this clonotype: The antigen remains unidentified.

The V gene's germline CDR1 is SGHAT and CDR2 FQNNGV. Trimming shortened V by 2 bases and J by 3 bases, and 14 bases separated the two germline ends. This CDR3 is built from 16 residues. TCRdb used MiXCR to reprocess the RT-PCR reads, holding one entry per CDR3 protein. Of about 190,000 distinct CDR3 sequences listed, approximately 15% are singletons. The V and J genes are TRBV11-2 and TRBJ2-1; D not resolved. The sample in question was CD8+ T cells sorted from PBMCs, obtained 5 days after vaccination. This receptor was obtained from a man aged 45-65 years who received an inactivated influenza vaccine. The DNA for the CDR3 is TGTGCCAGCAGCTTACTCCCGTTAGAAAACTACAATGAGCAGTTCTTC. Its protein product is CASSLLPLENYNEQFF.